Each of the 26 T cell receptor beta chains below was sequenced from the same sample in a study of T cell responses to AZD1222 COVID-19 vaccine. Measured with immunoSEQ multiplex PCR; TCRdb has only the in-frame clones, and not every one. The sample records approximately 150,000 clones, roughly 87% being singletons. Sample: peripheral blood, taken 28 days after the second AZD1222 dose. The receptors shown here come from an adult who received the AZD1222 COVID-19 vaccine.

This chain uses TRBV6-5 with TRBJ1-2, with 8 bases that match TRBD1. Looked up from germline, CDR1 is MNHEY and CDR2 is SVGAGI. Trimming at V came to 5 bases and at J to 4 bases, leaving 6 bases not matched to a gene. This CDR3 contains 14 residues. CDR3 region: CASSNDRGGYGYTF. CDR3 bases: TGTGCCAGCAGTAACGACAGGGGCGGCTATGGCTACACCTTC.

This chain joins TRBV19 and TRBJ1-1; 7 bases align to TRBD1. Germline CDR1 reads LNHDA; CDR2 reads SQIVND (reference sequence). This CDR3 region has 16 residues. V lost 4 bases, J lost 3 bases, and 11 bases stayed unmatched. CDR3 protein: CASSTPFRGLHTEAFF. The CDR3 DNA reads as TGTGCCAGTAGTACGCCTTTTAGGGGGCTGCACACTGAAGCTTTCTTT.

This clone was recorded once. The rearrangement uses TRBV10-3 and TRBJ1-2; the D is unclear. The CDR3 sequence is 13 residues long. Germline V gene sequence: CDR1 ENHRY, CDR2 SYGVKD. Trimming left V 6 bases short and J 5 bases short, with 13 bases between. CDR3: CAISAGDYYGYTF. The CDR3 coding sequence is TGTGCCATCAGCGCCGGGGATTATTATGGCTACACCTTC.

This rearrangement joins TRBV6-1 to TRBJ1-2, with 8 bases aligning to TRBD1. The CDR3 covers 15 residues. CDR1 is MNHNS and CDR2 is SASEGT in the germline V gene. After removal of 1 base from V and 4 bases from J, the junction contained 5 bases not matched to a gene. The CDR3 spells CASSEVSGGAYGYTF. The CDR3, as DNA: TGTGCCAGCAGTGAAGTATCAGGGGGCGCCTATGGCTACACCTTC.

This clone was recorded only once. The chain employs TRBV6-1 and TRBJ1-2; TRBD1 might be the D (6 bases). Germline lookup yields CDR1 MNHNS and CDR2 SASEGT. V was trimmed by 0 bases and J by 6 bases, leaving 14 bases between them. The CDR3 length is 15 residues. The CDR3 protein is CASSEAGGLNNGYTF. CDR3 nucleotides: TGTGCCAGCAGTGAAGCGGGGGGCCTGAATAATGGCTACACCTTC.

This chain connects TRBV9 to TRBJ1-2; maybe TRBD1 (5 bases). Germline assignment: CDR1 SGDLS and CDR2 YYNGEE. This CDR3 comprises 16 residues. V was pared by 0 bases and J by 4 bases, with 16 bases between. In DNA form, the CDR3 reads TGTGCCAGCAGCGTAGCAGCGGGGCTCGGGGGCTATGGCTACACCTTC. It specifies CASSVAAGLGGYGYTF.

The CDR3 spells CASSEARRAGEQFF. DNA for the CDR3: TGTGCCAGCAGTGAGGCAAGGCGGGCGGGTGAGCAGTTCTTC. The rearrangement joins TRBV2 to TRBJ2-1, with D possibly matching TRBD2 (5 bases). Germline CDR1 reads SNHLY; CDR2 reads FYNNEI. This CDR3 has 14 amino acids. The V gene lost 3 bases and the J gene lost 9 bases, with 15 bases spanning the gap.

The chain recombines TRBV29-1 with TRBJ2-7; perhaps TRBD2 as D (6 bases). The CDR3 runs 12 residues. Between the trimmed V and J ends, which lost 7 bases and 6 bases, there was a span of 16 bases. Germline values: CDR1 SQVTM, CDR2 ANQGSEA. This CDR3 reads CSALRRAGEQYF. The CDR3 DNA reads TGCAGCGCTCTAAGGAGGGCCGGCGAGCAGTACTTC.

The chain employs TRBV28 and TRBJ2-7; D is unclear. The V gene's germline CDR1 is MDHEN and CDR2 SYDVKM. The length of the CDR3 is 11 residues. The V and J ends lost 7 bases and 4 bases respectively, with 8 bases between them. CDR3 protein: CASTTPYEQYF. The DNA for the CDR3 is TGTGCCAGCACCACACCTTACGAGCAGTACTTC.

The chain couples TRBV5-1 to TRBJ2-3, with TRBD1 matching over 8 bases. Germline V lookup: CDR1 SGHRS, CDR2 YFSETQ. Germline trimming cut 3 bases from V and 2 bases from J; bases unmatched to any gene: 2. The CDR3 extends over 14 amino acids. This CDR3 is CASSSDRATDTQYF. In nucleotides, the CDR3 is TGCGCCAGCAGCTCGGACAGGGCCACAGATACGCAGTATTTT.

The rearrangement links TRBV10-3 to TRBJ2-1, with TRBD2 matching over 8 bases. This CDR3 region has 19 residues. Looked up from germline, CDR1 is ENHRY and CDR2 is SYGVKD. Trimming cost V 0 bases and J 3 bases; bases outside gene matches: 13. The CDR3 protein is CAISESYSSGLVNYNEQFF. In DNA, the CDR3 is TGTGCCATCAGTGAGTCGTATTCATCGGGACTAGTGAACTACAATGAGCAGTTCTTC.

The sample holds one count of this clone. The V and J genes are TRBV7-9 and TRBJ1-1; no firm D call. This CDR3 region has 15 residues. From germline, CDR1 is SEHNR and CDR2 FQNEAQ (reference sequence). V was clipped by 1 base and J by 6 bases, with 15 bases between them. The CDR3 DNA reads as TGTGCCAGCAGCTTAGAGGCCGCCAGGAATTCTGAAGCTTTCTTT. Translation: CASSLEAARNSEAFF.

The chain recombines TRBV19 with TRBJ2-2, with 8 bases lining up with TRBD2. The CDR3 consists of 14 residues. J lost 1 base, V lost 8 bases, and 3 bases had no gene match. Germline-derived CDR1 and CDR2 are LNHDA and SQIVND (reference sequence). CDR3 DNA: TGTGCCAGTGGTAGCGGGGAGAACACCGGGGAGCTGTTTTTT. Translated: CASGSGENTGELFF.

The chain employs TRBV2 and TRBJ1-1; the match to TRBD1 covers 7 bases. The CDR3 is 14 residues long. V was clipped by 6 bases and J by 8 bases; unmatched bases: 12. Germline loops: CDR1 SNHLY, CDR2 FYNNEI. CDR3 in DNA: TGTGCCAGCAGAGGGGACAGTTTCCTTGGGGAAGCTTTCTTT. It specifies CASRGDSFLGEAFF. Supplemented by reference TRBV2 and TRBJ1-1, the full variable domain reads EPEVTQTPSHQVTQMGQEVILRCVPISNHLYFYWYRQILGQKVEFLVSFYNNEISEKSEIFDDQFSVERPDGSNFTLKIRSTKLEDSAMYFCASRGDSFLGEAFFGQGTRLTVV.

The rearrangement links TRBV10-1 to TRBJ2-1; possibly TRBD1 for D (6 bases). With 4 bases removed from V and 9 bases from J, the gap between germline ends came to 13 bases. The CDR3 totals 13 residues. In germline, CDR1 is WNHNN, CDR2 SYGVQD (reference sequence). CDR3 bases: TGCGCCAGCAGTGGGCGACAGGCGGGTGAGCAGTTCTTC. This encodes CASSGRQAGEQFF.

The genes are TRBV30 and TRBJ2-1, with D unclear. This CDR3 spans 14 amino acids. CDR1 and CDR2 (germline): GTSNPN, SVGIG (reference sequence). The germline V and J ends were trimmed by 3 bases and 0 bases, with 9 bases remaining between them. In nucleotides, the CDR3 is TGTGCCTGGAGAACGACGGACTCCTACAATGAGCAGTTCTTC. Its protein product is CAWRTTDSYNEQFF.

The CDR3 region is CASSEWAGGGADTQYF. For the CDR3, the DNA is TGTGCCAGCAGTGAATGGGCCGGGGGCGGCGCAGATACGCAGTATTTT. The chain combines TRBV6-1 with TRBJ2-3; D possibly uses TRBD1 or TRBD2 (6 bases each). Germline V gives CDR1 MNHNS, CDR2 SASEGT. The CDR3 has 16 amino acids. V lost 2 bases, J lost 4 bases, and 16 bases lay in between.

This clone was counted between two and nine times. This sample includes further DNA sequences coding for the same CDR3. This chain connects TRBV6-5 to TRBJ1-5; the D gene is possibly TRBD1 (5 bases). This CDR3 contains 14 residues. Trimming took off 6 bases at V and 2 bases at J, with 11 bases between the two ends. Per germline, CDR1 MNHEY and CDR2 SVGAGI. The CDR3 DNA reads TGTGCCAGCAGCCAGGGTAGTGGCAATCAGCCCCAGCATTTT. Its protein is CASSQGSGNQPQHF.

This clone was observed once. The V and J genes are TRBV7-2 and TRBJ2-3; the D gene is possibly TRBD1 (5 bases). The V gene's germline CDR1 is SGHTA and CDR2 FQGNSA. Between the trimmed V and J ends, which lost 3 bases and 2 bases, there was a span of 15 bases. The CDR3 contains 16 residues. In DNA form, the CDR3 reads TGTGCCAGCAGCTTGGGAAGGGGCCTGGACACAGATACGCAGTATTTT. Its protein product is CASSLGRGLDTDTQYF. Together with reference TRBV7-2 and TRBJ2-3, the CDR3 gives the full variable domain: GAGVSQSPSNKVTEKGKDVELRCDPISGHTALYWYRQSLGQGLEFLIYFQGNSAPDKSGLPSDRFSAERTGGSVSTLTIQRTQQEDSAVYLCASSLGRGLDTDTQYFGPGTRLTVL.

The chain recombines TRBV10-3 with TRBJ1-3, with a tentative D call TRBD1 (6 bases). Trimming took 6 bases from V and 2 from J, leaving 11 bases between them. This CDR3 region has 14 residues. Germline V CDR1 and CDR2: ENHRY, SYGVKD. CDR3 bases: TGTGCCATCAGGGATACAGGGCCTGGAAACACCATATATTTT. Translation: CAIRDTGPGNTIYF.

A single count supports this clone. The chain links TRBV6-5 to TRBJ2-7, with D possibly TRBD2 on 6 matching bases. The CDR3 has 12 amino acids. V lost 2 bases, J lost 6 bases, and 8 bases lay in between. The germline CDR1 and CDR2 sequences are MNHEY and SVGAGI. The CDR3 DNA sequence: TGTGCCAGCAGTTACGCGGGAACCGAGCAGTACTTC. Protein: CASSYAGTEQYF.

The chain carries TRBV4-2 and TRBJ2-7, with TRBD2 identical over 8 bases. The trim removed 6 bases at V and 2 bases at J, leaving 3 bases unmatched. Germline V gene sequence: CDR1 LGHNA, CDR2 YNFKEQ. CDR3 size: 13 residues. As DNA, the CDR3 is TGTGCCAGCAGTCGGGAGGGAGCCTACGAGCAGTACTTC. The encoded protein is CASSREGAYEQYF.

This clone was found once. This chain joins TRBV6-2 or TRBV6-3 and TRBJ2-1; D gene ambiguous. Trimming stripped 6 bases from V and 7 bases from J, with 10 bases between. Germline V gives CDR1 MNHEY, CDR2 SVGEGT. The CDR3 runs 12 residues. CDR3 protein: CASSLGVNEQFF. The CDR3 DNA follows: TGTGCCAGCAGCCTAGGAGTGAATGAGCAGTTCTTC.

The J gene is TRBJ2-1, the V gene TRBV11-3; 8 positions match TRBD1. V shed 0 bases, J shed 5 bases, and the junction held 9 bases outside the gene matches. Germline V lookup: CDR1 SGHNT, CDR2 YENEEA. This CDR3 region has 17 residues. CDR3 amino acids: CASSLDAPGTGNNEQFF. The CDR3 DNA is TGTGCCAGCAGCTTAGACGCACCCGGGACAGGTAACAATGAGCAGTTCTTC.

This sequence joins TRBV28 and TRBJ1-2; 8 nucleotides align to TRBD1. The CDR3 consists of 15 residues. CDR1 is MDHEN and CDR2 is SYDVKM in the germline V gene. V lost 3 bases and J lost 4; bases outside the gene matches: 7. The CDR3 region has the DNA TGTGCCAGCAGTTTGTCAGGGGGCGTAGGCTATGGCTACACCTTC. It is translated as CASSLSGGVGYGYTF.

The chain recombines TRBV7-2 with TRBJ1-5; TRBD1 matches at 7 bases. The J segment lost 11 bases and the V segment lost 0 bases, leaving 13 bases of the junction unmatched. The CDR3 runs 16 residues. From germline, CDR1 is SGHTA and CDR2 FQGNSA. The chain's CDR3 is CASSLAPPDRVGSQHF. As DNA, the CDR3 is TGTGCCAGCAGCTTAGCGCCCCCCGACAGGGTTGGGTCCCAGCATTTT.